One sample yielded the 11 T cell receptor beta chains listed below, sequenced in a study of Ad26.COV2.S vaccination and SARS-CoV-2 variants. Generated by immunoSEQ multiplex PCR, the TCRdb table keeps only in-frame clones and is missing some. The sample carries fewer than 500,000 clones, approximately 92% recorded once. Treatment of the sample: roughly 19 received Ad26.COV2.S at low or high dose, single or two shots; 5 received placebo; per-sample allocation not given. Following the first vaccine or placebo injection, samples were taken on day 63. The sequencing here drew on peripheral blood, taken in a trial of Ad26.COV2.S vaccine versus placebo. The source is a person between 18 and 65 years old who received the Ad26.COV2.S COVID-19 vaccine or a placebo.

J is TRBJ2-3 and V is TRBV18; TRBD1 matches at 8 bases. The CDR3 totals 15 residues. CDR1 is KGHSH, CDR2 LQKENI, per germline. V was clipped by 0 bases and J by 5 bases; unmatched bases: 4. The CDR3: CASSPPDRVGDTQYF. DNA of the CDR3: TGTGCCAGCTCACCACCGGACAGGGTTGGAGATACGCAGTATTTT. The full variable domain, its missing parts supplied by reference TRBV18 and TRBJ2-3, is NAGVMQNPRHLVRRRGQEARLRCSPMKGHSHVYWYRQLPEEGLKFMVYLQKENIIDESGMPKERFSAEFPKEGPSILRIQQVVRGDSAAYFCASSPPDRVGDTQYFGPGTRLTVL.

The chain joins TRBV9 to TRBJ2-1, with 8 bases lining up with TRBD1. CDR1 is SGDLS and CDR2 is YYNGEE in the germline V gene. Trimming took 2 bases from V and 4 from J; bases not matched to a gene: 2. CDR3 size: 14 residues. CDR3 region: CASSVGDRYNEQFF. CDR3 bases: TGTGCCAGCAGCGTGGGGGACAGGTACAATGAGCAGTTCTTC.

The rearrangement links TRBV7-2 to TRBJ1-2; 7 bases are a match to TRBD1. The ends lost 5 bases at V and 4 bases at J; junction bases unmatched: 16. CDR3 length equals 17 residues. Germline V lookup: CDR1 SGHTA, CDR2 FQGNSA. The chain's CDR3 is CASSVRDSRTRSYGYTF. The CDR3 DNA is TGTGCCAGCAGCGTCCGGGACAGCCGTACCAGGAGCTATGGCTACACCTTC.

This clone was seen only a few times. The chain recombines TRBV4-1 with TRBJ2-2, with a possible D match to TRBD2 (6 bases). V lost 0 bases to trimming and J lost 10 bases, with 9 bases between them. The length of the CDR3 is 13 residues. Looked up from germline, CDR1 is MGHRA and CDR2 is YSYEKL. CDR3 bases: TGCGCCAGCAGCCAAGATGCGGGGAAGGAGCTGTTTTTT. Amino acid sequence: CASSQDAGKELFF.

V usage is TRBV28 and J usage is TRBJ1-2, with 12 positions matching TRBD1. Germline V gene lookup returns CDR1 MDHEN and CDR2 SYDVKM. Germline trimming cut 3 bases from V and 2 bases from J; bases unmatched to any gene: 4. CDR3 size: 16 residues. The CDR3 protein is CASSLSGTGGNYGYTF. DNA of the CDR3: TGTGCCAGCAGTTTGTCCGGGACAGGGGGCAACTATGGCTACACCTTC.

This chain uses TRBV3-1 (or the pseudogene TRBV3-2) with TRBJ2-5; D not certain. Germline-derived CDR1 and CDR2 are LGHDT and YNNKEL (reference sequence). The ends were cut back, 1 base at V and 5 bases at J, with 8 bases in the middle. The CDR3 is 13 residues long. The CDR3 protein is CASSQVAQETQYF. CDR3 DNA: TGTGCCAGCAGCCAAGTTGCTCAGGAGACCCAGTACTTC.

This chain links TRBV25-1 with TRBJ2-2, with D uncertain. This CDR3 contains 13 residues. Germline CDR1 reads MGHDK; CDR2 reads SYGVNS. V lost 5 bases, J lost 5 bases, and 9 bases lay in between. The CDR3 sequence is CASSPRPTGELFF. The DNA for the CDR3 is TGTGCCAGCAGTCCCCGACCAACCGGGGAGCTGTTTTTT. Complete variable domain (other parts from reference TRBV25-1 and TRBJ2-2): EADIYQTPRYLVIGTGKKITLECSQTMGHDKMYWYQQDPGMELHLIHYSYGVNSTEKGDLSSESTVSRIRTEHFPLTLESARPSHTSQYLCASSPRPTGELFFGEGSRLTVL.

The chain joins TRBV30 to TRBJ1-1; 10 nucleotides agree with TRBD1. The CDR3 runs 12 residues. Germline loops: CDR1 GTSNPN, CDR2 SVGIG (reference sequence). The CDR3 sequence is CARTGGNTEAFF. As DNA, the CDR3 is TGTGCGCGGACAGGGGGAAACACTGAAGCTTTCTTT. Drawing the rest from reference TRBV30 and TRBJ1-1, the complete variable domain is SQTIHQWPATLVQPVGSPLSLECTVEGTSNPNLYWYRQAAGRGLQLLFYSVGIGQISSEVPQNLSASRPQDRQFILSSKKLLLSDSGFYLCARTGGNTEAFFGQGTRLTVV.

Notes on this clone: The identical CDR3 is also encoded by other nucleotide sequences in the sample. The gene calls are TRBV2 and TRBJ2-3, with D unclear. Germline CDR1 reads SNHLY; CDR2 reads FYNNEI. V lost 6 bases to trimming and J lost 0 bases, with 4 bases between them. CDR3 size: 12 residues. The CDR3 DNA reads TGTGCCAGCAGAAGGAGCACAGATACGCAGTATTTT. Translated, it gives CASRRSTDTQYF.

This chain links TRBV29-1 with TRBJ1-2, with TRBD1 matching 10 bases. The CDR3 runs to 15 residues. The V gene's germline CDR1 is SQVTM and CDR2 ANQGSEA. J lost 6 bases, V lost 5 bases, and 12 bases had no gene match. DNA for the CDR3: TGCAGCGTTAAACTTACCGGGACAGGGGATCATGGCTACACCTTC. It is translated as CSVKLTGTGDHGYTF.

The rearrangement uses TRBV5-1 and TRBJ1-3; a weak D match, TRBD1 (5 bases). Looked up from germline, CDR1 is SGHRS and CDR2 is YFSETQ. CDR3 size: 14 residues. The V gene lost 2 bases and the J gene lost 4 bases, with 10 bases spanning the gap. Written as DNA, the CDR3 is TGCGCCAGCAGCTTTTCAGGGTCGGGAAACACCATATATTTT. Translating it yields CASSFSGSGNTIYF.